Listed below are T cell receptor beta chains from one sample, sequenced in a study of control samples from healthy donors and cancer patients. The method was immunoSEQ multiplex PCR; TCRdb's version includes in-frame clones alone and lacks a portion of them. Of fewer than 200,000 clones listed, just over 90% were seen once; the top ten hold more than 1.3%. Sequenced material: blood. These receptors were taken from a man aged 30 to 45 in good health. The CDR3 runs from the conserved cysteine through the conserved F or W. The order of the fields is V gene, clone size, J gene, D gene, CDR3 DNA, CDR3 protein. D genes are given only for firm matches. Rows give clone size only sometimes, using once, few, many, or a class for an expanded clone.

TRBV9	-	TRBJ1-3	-	TGTGCCAGCAGCGTAGATGGGGGGACTGGAAACACCATATATTTT	CASSVDGGTGNTIYF
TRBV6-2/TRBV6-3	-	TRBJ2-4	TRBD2	TGTGCCAGCAGTTACTCGGGAGGGCTAGCCAAAAACATTCAGTACTTC	CASSYSGGLAKNIQYF
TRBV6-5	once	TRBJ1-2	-	TGTGCCAGCAGTCGACCAGACCGCGGCTACACCTTC	CASSRPDRGYTF
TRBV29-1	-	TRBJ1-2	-	TGCAGCGCCCACGGGGTAGACTATGGCTACACCTTC	CSAHGVDYGYTF
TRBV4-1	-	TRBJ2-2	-	TGCGCCAGCAGACCTTCCGGGACCCCGAACACCGGGGAGCTGTTTTTT	CASRPSGTPNTGELFF
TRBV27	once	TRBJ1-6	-	TGTGCCAGCAGTATGCGGTCCCAGAGCTCCTATAATTCACCCCTCCACTTT	CASSMRSQSSYNSPLHF
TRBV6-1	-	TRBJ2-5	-	TGTGCCAGCAGTGAAGACGGCGGCGAGACCCAGTACTTC	CASSEDGGETQYF
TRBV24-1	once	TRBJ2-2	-	TGTGCCACCAGTGATTTTCAGGGGAGGTCCGGGGAGCTGTTTTTT	CATSDFQGRSGELFF
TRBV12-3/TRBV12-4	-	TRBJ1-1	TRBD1	TGTGCCAGCAGTTTACACAGGGGGGTAAAAGCTTTCTTT	CASSLHRGVKAFF
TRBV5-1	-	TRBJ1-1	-	TGCGCCAGCAGCTTGGACGGACCTAAGAACACTGAAGCTTTCTTT	CASSLDGPKNTEAFF
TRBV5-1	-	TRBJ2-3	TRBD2	TGCGCCAGCAGCTTCGAGCGGGGGACCCCCACAGATACGCAGTATTTT	CASSFERGTPTDTQYF
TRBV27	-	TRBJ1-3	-	TGTGCCAGCAGTTCGAGCCTACTCTCTGGAAACACCATATATTTT	CASSSSLLSGNTIYF
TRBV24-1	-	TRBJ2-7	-	TGTGCCACCAGTGACCCTCGACGGAGCTACGAGCAGTACTTC	CATSDPRRSYEQYF
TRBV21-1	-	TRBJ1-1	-	TGTGCCAGCAGCACAGCCCGTTCGGGGGGCACTGAAGCTTTCTTT	CASSTARSGGTEAFF
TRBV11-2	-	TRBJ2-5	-	TGTGCCAGCAGCCCCCGGGACGGTGAAGAGACCCAGTACTTC	CASSPRDGEETQYF
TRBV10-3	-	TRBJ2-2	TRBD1	TGTGCCATCAGCCTCGCCCGACAGGGGGCCAACCCATTTAACACCGGGGAGCTGTTTTTT	CAISLARQGANPFNTGELFF
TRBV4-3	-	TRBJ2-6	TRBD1	TGCGCCAGCAGCCAAGATGGGACAGGTGGGGCCAACGTCCTGACTTTC	CASSQDGTGGANVLTF
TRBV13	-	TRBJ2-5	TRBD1	TGTGCCAGCAGCTTCTTCCCGGACAGGGGAGGGACCCAGTACTTC	CASSFFPDRGGTQYF
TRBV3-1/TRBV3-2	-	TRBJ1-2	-	TGTGCCAGCAGCCAAGTGGGACGGATTGCTAACTATGGCTACACCTTC	CASSQVGRIANYGYTF
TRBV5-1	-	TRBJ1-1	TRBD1	TGCGCCAGCAGCCCTAACGGACAGGGCGGCACTGAAGCTTTCTTT	CASSPNGQGGTEAFF
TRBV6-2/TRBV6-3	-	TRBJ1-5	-	TGTGCCAGCAGTTATCCAATCCTGGATCAGCCCCAGCATTTT	CASSYPILDQPQHF
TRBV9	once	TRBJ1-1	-	TGTGCCAGCAGCGTAGCGGCCCTCTCCAGAGACACTGAAGCTTTCTTT	CASSVAALSRDTEAFF
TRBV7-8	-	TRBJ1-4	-	TGTGCCAGCAGCCCTCGCCGAGAAAAACTGTTTTTT	CASSPRREKLFF
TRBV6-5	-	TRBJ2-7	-	TGTGCCAGCACCCCGGGACAAATTGCCTACGAGCAGTACTTC	CASTPGQIAYEQYF
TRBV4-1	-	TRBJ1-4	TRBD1	TGCGCCAGCAGCCAAGTAAGGGGACAGGGTCGTAGGGAAAAACTGTTTTTT	CASSQVRGQGRREKLFF
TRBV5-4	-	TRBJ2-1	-	TGTGCCAGCAGCCCCTCATATAGCTCCTACAATGAGCAGTTCTTC	CASSPSYSSYNEQFF
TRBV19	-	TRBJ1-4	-	TGTGCCAGTAGTTCATCAGGGGAGAGTGGTGAAAAACTGTTTTTT	CASSSSGESGEKLFF
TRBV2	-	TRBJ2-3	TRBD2	TGTGCCAGCATTATGAGCGGGGGGCCTAGCACAGATACGCAGTATTTT	CASIMSGGPSTDTQYF
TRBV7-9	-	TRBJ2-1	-	TGTGCCAGCAGCTTAGTCACATCCAATGAGCAGTTCTTC	CASSLVTSNEQFF
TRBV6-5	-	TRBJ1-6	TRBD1	TGTGCCAGCAGTCTCTCAGGGGGTAGTCCCCTCCACTTT	CASSLSGGSPLHF
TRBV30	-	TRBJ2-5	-	TGTGCCTCCGCCGGGACGGACTTAGAGACCCAGTACTTC	CASAGTDLETQYF
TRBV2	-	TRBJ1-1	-	TGTGCCAGCAGTGAGAGGGGAGTTACTGAAGCTTTCTTT	CASSERGVTEAFF
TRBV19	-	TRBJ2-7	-	TGTGCCAGTAGTATAGGAGGGGGGGCGAGCAACGAGCAGTACTTC	CASSIGGGASNEQYF
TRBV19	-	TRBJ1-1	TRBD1	TGTGCCAGTAGTGGGACAGATCGCATGAACACTGAAGCTTTCTTT	CASSGTDRMNTEAFF
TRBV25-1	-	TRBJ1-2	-	TGTGCCAGCAGTGAATCATGGCTGGGGATCAACTATGGCTACACCTTC	CASSESWLGINYGYTF
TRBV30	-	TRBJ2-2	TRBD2	TGTGCCTGGAGTTCTAGCGGGAGAGGAACCGGGGAGCTGTTTTTT	CAWSSSGRGTGELFF
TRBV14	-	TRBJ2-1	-	TGTGCCAGCAGCCAAGTGGGCAATGAGCAGTTCTTC	CASSQVGNEQFF
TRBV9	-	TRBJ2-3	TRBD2	TGTGCCAGCAGCGACGATCCGGGACTAGCGGGAGCCACAGATACGCAGTATTTT	CASSDDPGLAGATDTQYF
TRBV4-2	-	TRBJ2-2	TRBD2	TGTGCCAGCAGCCACCTACTAGCGGGTGCTTCCGGGGAGCTGTTTTTT	CASSHLLAGASGELFF
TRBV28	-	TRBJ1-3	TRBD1	TGTGCCAGCCTTGACAGGGGAGGAGGAAACACCATATATTTT	CASLDRGGGNTIYF
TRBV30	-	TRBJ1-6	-	TGTGCCTGGAGTGTACAACTAAATTCACCCCTCCACTTT	CAWSVQLNSPLHF
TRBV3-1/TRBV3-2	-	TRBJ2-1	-	TGTGCCAGCAGCCTCAGAGGAGCTAAGGGAGAGAAGCAGTTCTTC	CASSLRGAKGEKQFF
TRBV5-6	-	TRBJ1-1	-	TGTGCCAGCAGCTTTTGGACGGCCCCGAACACTGAAGCTTTCTTT	CASSFWTAPNTEAFF
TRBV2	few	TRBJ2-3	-	TGTGCCAGCAGTGAAGATCGGGGTACCTCCACAGATACGCAGTATTTT	CASSEDRGTSTDTQYF